Following are 25 T cell receptor beta chains from one sample sequenced in a study of a mutant IDH1 vaccine in newly diagnosed glioma. Time point meaning: baseline, week 1 (first vaccination visit). Described treatment: pre-vaccination baseline after standard-of-care therapy. Sequencing used immunoSEQ multiplex PCR; TCRdb keeps in-frame clones, though not all of them. Of about 34,000 clones in the sample, 65% to 80% were seen once. The sample here was peripheral blood mononuclear cells (PBMCs), taken from a glioma patient treated with radiotherapy, temozolomide or both. These TCRs come from a man aged 50 or older with glioma. Some clones in this sample may be carry-over from other donors' samples.

The chain carries TRBV30 and TRBJ2-3, with 9 bases matching TRBD2. This CDR3 comprises 12 residues. V lost 4 bases to trimming and J lost 10 bases; unmatched junction nucleotides: 6. The V gene's germline CDR1 is GTSNPN and CDR2 SVGIG (reference sequence). DNA for the CDR3: TGTGCCTGGACCGTACAGCGGGGGGCGCAGTATTTT. Residues: CAWTVQRGAQYF.

V usage is TRBV6-6 and J usage is TRBJ1-1; D remains ambiguous. The CDR3 is made up of 15 amino acids. Between the trimmed V and J ends, which lost 0 bases and 3 bases, there was a span of 11 bases. Per germline, CDR1 MNHNY and CDR2 SVGAGI (reference sequence). CDR3 sequence (DNA): TGTGCCAGCAGTTACTCCATTGCCCCGGACACTGAAGCTTTCTTT. Its protein is CASSYSIAPDTEAFF.

The rearrangement links TRBV5-1 to TRBJ2-7; D ambiguous. CDR3 length: 14 residues. Germline V gene lookup returns CDR1 SGHRS and CDR2 YFSETQ. Trimming shortened V by 0 bases and J by 6 bases, and 13 bases separated the two germline ends. CDR3 DNA: TGCGCCAGCAGCTTGGACCCGGACCGGCTCGAGCAGTACTTC. Translating gives CASSLDPDRLEQYF. The full variable domain, rest sourced from reference TRBV5-1 and TRBJ2-7, is KAGVTQTPRYLIKTRGQQVTLSCSPISGHRSVSWYQQTPGQGLQFLFEYFSETQRNKGNFPGRFSGRQFSNSRSEMNVSTLELGDSALYLCASSLDPDRLEQYFGPGTRLTVT.

This rearrangement joins TRBV5-1 to TRBJ1-4; the D is unclear. Germline V CDR1 and CDR2: SGHRS, YFSETQ. The V end lost 4 bases, the J end lost 1 base, and 11 bases lay between the germline ends. This CDR3 comprises 15 residues. The CDR3 reads CASSTAGGTNEKLFF. CDR3 nucleotides: TGCGCCAGCAGCACTGCGGGAGGAACTAATGAAAAACTGTTTTTT.

The chain employs TRBV9 and TRBJ2-5; either TRBD1 or TRBD2 may fit D (6 bases each). The CDR3 has 15 residues. CDR1 and CDR2 from the germline V gene are SGDLS and YYNGEE. V was pared by 0 bases and J by 5 bases, with 14 bases between. CDR3: CASSVAGANAETQYF. The CDR3 DNA follows: TGTGCCAGCAGCGTAGCGGGGGCGAACGCGGAGACCCAGTACTTC.

The chain couples TRBV18 to TRBJ2-3; maybe TRBD2 (5 bases). Trimming took 6 bases from V and 0 from J, leaving 13 bases between them. CDR1 KGHSH and CDR2 LQKENI come from the germline V gene. This CDR3 has 15 residues. The CDR3 region has the DNA TGTGCCAGCTCTATATCTCGGGGAAGCACAGATACGCAGTATTTT. Its translation: CASSISRGSTDTQYF.

The J gene is TRBJ2-2, the V gene TRBV6-4; a weak D match, TRBD2 (6 bases). The germline gives CDR1 MRHNA, CDR2 SNTAGT. The CDR3 totals 12 residues. V was cut by 7 bases and J by 6 bases, with 9 bases left in between. This CDR3 is CASISGAGELFF. The CDR3 DNA follows: TGTGCCAGCATCTCGGGGGCCGGGGAGCTGTTTTTT.

J is TRBJ1-2 and V is TRBV29-1; D remains ambiguous. The germline CDR1 and CDR2 sequences are SQVTM and ANQGSEA. V lost 7 bases and J lost 4, with 10 bases in between. The CDR3 totals 11 residues. CDR3 bases: TGCAGCGGGGTCGATGTCTATGGCTACACCTTC. Translating gives CSGVDVYGYTF.

V is TRBV7-9 and J is TRBJ1-1; TRBD1 might be the D (5 bases). This CDR3 is 13 amino acids long. CDR1 SEHNR and CDR2 FQNEAQ come from the germline V gene (reference sequence). Trimming stripped 6 bases from V and 1 base from J, with 9 bases between. The CDR3 bases are TGTGCCAGCAGACCCGACAGGAACACTGAAGCTTTCTTT. This encodes CASRPDRNTEAFF.

This sequence joins TRBV5-6 and TRBJ1-6; 8 bases line up with TRBD1. Unmatched junction bases numbered 6, after V lost 4 bases and J lost 6 bases. The CDR3 totals 15 residues. Germline CDR1 SGHDT, CDR2 YYEEEE. The CDR3: CASSIFDRGNSPLHF. The CDR3 DNA is TGTGCCAGCAGCATCTTCGACAGGGGTAATTCACCCCTCCACTTT.

V is TRBV7-2 and J is TRBJ1-5; D is ambiguous. This CDR3 contains 13 residues. Trimming took off 3 bases at V and 4 bases at J, with 7 bases between the two ends. Germline V gene lookup returns CDR1 SGHTA and CDR2 FQGNSA. CDR3: CASSFWENQPQHF. Here the CDR3 DNA reads TGTGCCAGCAGCTTCTGGGAGAATCAGCCCCAGCATTTT.

This clone was counted a few times. The V gene is TRBV5-4, the J gene TRBJ2-7, with D perhaps TRBD2 (5 bases). V was clipped by 4 bases and J by 9 bases, with 14 bases between them. From germline, CDR1 is SGHNT and CDR2 YYREEE (reference sequence). The length of the CDR3 is 12 residues. CDR3 residues: CASSPGWGRQYF. The CDR3 nucleotides read TGTGCCAGCAGCCCGGGATGGGGTCGGCAGTACTTC.

This clone has only one observation. The chain combines TRBV2 with TRBJ2-1, with 7 nucleotides matching TRBD2. In germline, CDR1 is SNHLY, CDR2 FYNNEI. The length of the CDR3 is 16 residues. The trim removed 3 bases at V and 8 bases at J, leaving 13 bases unmatched. CDR3 loop: CASSELAGAYSDEQFF. In DNA, the CDR3 is TGTGCCAGCAGTGAGTTGGCGGGAGCGTATAGTGATGAGCAGTTCTTC.

This clone is categorized as medium-sized. V and J are TRBV4-2 and TRBJ1-4; perhaps TRBD1 as D (6 bases). Trimming shortened V by 1 base and J by 4 bases, and 10 bases separated the two germline ends. The CDR3 has 15 residues. The V gene's germline CDR1 is LGHNA and CDR2 YNFKEQ. CDR3 bases: TGTGCCAGCAGCCAAGGGACAGCAGATAATGAAAAACTGTTTTTT. This sequence encodes CASSQGTADNEKLFF.

This clone was observed a few times. CDR3 in DNA: TGTGCCAGCAGCTTCGGGACGGCTAATTCACCCCTCCACTTT. Protein: CASSFGTANSPLHF. The rearrangement joins TRBV5-8 to TRBJ1-6; possible D gene TRBD1, 5 bases. The V gene's germline CDR1 is SGHTS and CDR2 YDEGEE. The CDR3 is made up of 14 amino acids. V was trimmed by 2 bases and J by 6 bases, leaving 9 bases between them.

V is TRBV2 and J is TRBJ1-2, with TRBD1 matching 10 bases. Per the germline V gene, CDR1 is SNHLY and CDR2 is FYNNEI. J lost 1 base, V lost 4 bases, and 6 bases had no gene match. This CDR3 contains 16 residues. The CDR3 DNA reads TGTGCCAGCAGTGCCGGGACAGGGGAGCATAACTATGGCTACACCTTC. Translation gives CASSAGTGEHNYGYTF.

This sequence joins TRBV30 and TRBJ1-6, with D uncertain. Germline V gives CDR1 GTSNPN, CDR2 SVGIG (reference sequence). This CDR3 is 14 amino acids long. Trimming took off 0 bases at V and 9 bases at J, with 12 bases between the two ends. The CDR3 loop reads CAWSVRPGGSPLHF. CDR3 bases: TGTGCCTGGAGTGTTAGGCCAGGAGGTTCACCCCTCCACTTT. Together with reference TRBV30 and TRBJ1-6, the CDR3 gives the full variable domain: SQTIHQWPATLVQPVGSPLSLECTVEGTSNPNLYWYRQAAGRGLQLLFYSVGIGQISSEVPQNLSASRPQDRQFILSSKKLLLSDSGFYLCAWSVRPGGSPLHFGNGTRLTVT.

The chain links TRBV28 to TRBJ2-7; D is unresolved. The CDR3 runs 11 residues. Trimming stripped 5 bases from V and 4 bases from J, with 6 bases between. In germline, CDR1 is MDHEN, CDR2 SYDVKM. The CDR3 bases are TGTGCCAGCAGTCTCCAATACGAGCAGTACTTC. Protein: CASSLQYEQYF.

The chain has TRBV14 and TRBJ1-4; D remains ambiguous. The germline CDR1 and CDR2 sequences are SGHDN and FVKESK. V shed 4 bases and J shed 4 bases, with 10 bases lying between them. The CDR3 runs 14 residues. CDR3 DNA sequence: TGTGCCAGCAGCCGGACGGCAGTTAATGAAAAACTGTTTTTT. Protein: CASSRTAVNEKLFF. The entire variable domain, with the rest obtained from reference TRBV14 and TRBJ1-4, is as follows: EAGVTQFPSHSVIEKGQTVTLRCDPISGHDNLYWYRRVMGKEIKFLLHFVKESKQDESGMPNNRFLAERTGGTYSTLKVQPAELEDSGVYFCASSRTAVNEKLFFGSGTQLSVL.

This clone appeared once. The J gene is TRBJ2-2, the V gene TRBV4-1; possible D gene TRBD1, 5 bases. The germline V and J ends were trimmed by 4 bases and 4 bases, with 13 bases remaining between them. Germline CDR1 MGHRA, CDR2 YSYEKL. The CDR3 contains 15 residues. CDR3 sequence reads: CASSPNPQGTGELFF. As DNA, the CDR3 is TGCGCCAGCAGCCCGAACCCCCAGGGCACCGGGGAGCTGTTTTTT.

This sequence joins TRBV7-9 and TRBJ1-2, with D hard to call. The V end lost 0 bases, the J end lost 1 base, and 0 bases lay between the germline ends. The CDR3 covers 12 residues. The V gene's germline CDR1 is SEHNR and CDR2 FQNEAQ (reference sequence). The CDR3 bases are TGTGCCAGCAGCTTAGCTAACTATGGCTACACCTTC. This translates into CASSLANYGYTF. The whole variable domain, remainder taken from reference TRBV7-9 and TRBJ1-2, is DTGVSQNPRHKITKRGQNVTFRCDPISEHNRLYWYRQTLGQGPEFLTYFQNEAQLEKSRLLSDRFSAERPKGSFSTLEIQRTEQGDSAMYLCASSLANYGYTFGSGTRLTVV.

The chain links TRBV10-3 to TRBJ2-7, with 9 positions matching TRBD1. Germline values: CDR1 ENHRY, CDR2 SYGVKD. The trim removed 10 bases at V and 7 bases at J, leaving 8 bases unmatched. This CDR3 region has 12 residues. The DNA of the CDR3 is TGTGCCACCTGGACAGGGGCTAAAGAGCAGTACTTC. Translation gives CATWTGAKEQYF.

This clone has a single count. The CDR3 spells CASSEEPRSYEQYF. The CDR3 DNA follows: TGTGCCAGCAGTGAAGAACCTAGGTCCTACGAGCAGTACTTC. This sequence joins TRBV6-1 and TRBJ2-7; D is uncertain. The CDR3 runs to 14 residues. V was cut by 1 base and J by 1 base, with 8 bases left in between. Looked up from germline, CDR1 is MNHNS and CDR2 is SASEGT.

This clone was detected a few times. This sequence joins TRBV9 and TRBJ1-4; a weak D match, TRBD1 (5 bases). CDR3 length: 14 amino acids. Germline-derived CDR1 and CDR2 are SGDLS and YYNGEE. The V end was cut by 4 bases, the J end by 4 bases, with 11 bases between. The CDR3 DNA reads as TGTGCCAGCAGCCTTGGGGGTCGTAATGAAAAACTGTTTTTT. Amino acids: CASSLGGRNEKLFF.

The chain uses TRBV28 and TRBJ2-3; tentatively, D is TRBD1 (6 bases). Per germline, CDR1 MDHEN and CDR2 SYDVKM. The CDR3 has 15 residues. Trimming took 6 bases from V and 4 from J, leaving 17 bases between them. The chain's CDR3 is CASRSRGRTADTQYF. CDR3 DNA: TGTGCCAGCAGGTCTCGAGGTAGGACAGCAGATACGCAGTATTTT.